The source of this TCR beta chain is a study of cytomegalovirus exposure and HLA in healthy donors. CDR3 length: 16 residues. Germline V gene data show CDR1 as MNHEY and CDR2 as SMNVEV (reference sequence). The ends lost 5 bases at V and 6 bases at J; junction bases unmatched: 12. PCR used 60 Vbeta primers and 13 Jbeta primers. Libraries were prepared by immunoSEQ multiplex PCR; TCRdb keeps only in-frame clonotypes and omits some of them. The table records about 120,000 clones, over 60% of them present only once. This sequence originates from a human donor in good health. The genes are TRBV27 and TRBJ2-5, with 10 positions matching TRBD1. The specimen was PBMCs. The CDR3: CASSMTRDRGVQTQYF. DNA of the CDR3: TGTGCCAGCAGTATGACCCGGGACAGGGGAGTGCAGACCCAGTACTTC.